This T cell receptor (beta chain) comes out of a study of blood T cell repertoires in COVID-19. The method was immunoSEQ multiplex PCR; TCRdb's version includes in-frame clones alone and lacks a portion of them. The table shows about 59,000 clones, with about four fifths occurring only once. Trimming cost V 0 bases and J 3 bases, with 9 bases left between them. From germline, CDR1 is SGDLS and CDR2 YYNGEE. The CDR3 loop spans 14 amino acids. The sample was peripheral blood. The TCR comes from a woman of 80 years or more with acute or convalescent COVID-19. This chain links TRBV9 with TRBJ2-5, with D perhaps matching TRBD2 (6 bases). CDR3 sequence (DNA): TGTGCCAGCAGCGTAGTGCCGGGGGAAGAGACCCAGTACTTC. This sequence encodes CASSVVPGEETQYF.